This entry lists 10 T cell receptor beta chains sequenced from one sample in a study of blood T cell repertoires in COVID-19. The assay was immunoSEQ multiplex PCR, and TCRdb's table has in-frame clones only and misses some. Among around 300,000 clones listed, roughly 90% were seen once. The sequenced sample consisted of peripheral blood. Receptor source: a woman aged 25-40 years with active or convalescent COVID-19.

V usage is TRBV6-5 and J usage is TRBJ1-3; a weak D match, TRBD1 (6 bases). Trimming cost V 5 bases and J 8 bases, with 13 bases left between them. CDR3 length: 13 amino acids. Germline CDR1 MNHEY, CDR2 SVGAGI. The CDR3 protein is CASSLGGADTIYF. The CDR3 DNA reads as TGTGCCAGCAGTCTGGGGGGGGCGGACACCATATATTTT.

The CDR3 bases are TGCGCCAGCGGTTGGGCTGAAGAGACCCAGTACTTC. The encoded protein is CASGWAEETQYF. J is TRBJ2-5 and V is TRBV5-1; no definite D call. V was pared by 7 bases and J by 3 bases, with 10 bases between. The CDR3 is 12 amino acids. Germline V gene lookup returns CDR1 SGHRS and CDR2 YFSETQ.

CDR3: CASSLARVAREEQYF. DNA for the CDR3: TGTGCCAGCAGCTTAGCGAGAGTAGCCCGGGAGGAGCAGTACTTC. J is TRBJ2-7 and V is TRBV7-8; D might be TRBD2 (6 bases). V was clipped by 0 bases and J by 7 bases, with 16 bases between them. Germline V lookup: CDR1 SGHVS, CDR2 FQNEAQ. The CDR3 spans 15 residues.

The chain uses TRBV10-2 and TRBJ2-1, with no clear D. Germline loops: CDR1 WSHSY, CDR2 SAAADI. Trimming took 7 bases from V and 7 from J, leaving 11 bases between them. This CDR3 has 12 amino acids. This CDR3 reads CASNLNENEQFF. CDR3 nucleotides: TGCGCCAGCAACCTAAATGAGAATGAGCAGTTCTTC.

The genes are TRBV6-6 and TRBJ2-5, with no clear D. V was trimmed by 3 bases and J by 5 bases, leaving 4 bases between them. This CDR3 spans 11 amino acids. Germline V gene lookup returns CDR1 MNHNY and CDR2 SVGAGI (reference sequence). DNA for the CDR3: TGTGCCAGCAGTTATCTGGAGACCCAGTACTTC. It encodes CASSYLETQYF.

The V gene is TRBV2, the J gene TRBJ1-6, with TRBD1 as a possible D gene (5 bases). The CDR3 consists of 14 residues. Trimming stripped 11 bases from V and 6 bases from J, with 17 bases between. CDR1 and CDR2 from the germline V gene are SNHLY and FYNNEI. CDR3 nucleotide sequence: TGTGCCGGGACTCGGACGGGGCCTAATTCACCCCTCCACTTT. Encoded protein: CAGTRTGPNSPLHF.

This chain uses TRBV30 with TRBJ2-1; 7 nucleotides align to TRBD1. Looked up from germline, CDR1 is GTSNPN and CDR2 is SVGIG (reference sequence). Germline trimming cut 7 bases from V and 7 bases from J; bases unmatched to any gene: 16. The CDR3 runs to 15 residues. The CDR3 here is CASQHRGPLTNEQFF. CDR3 bases: TGTGCCTCACAGCATAGGGGGCCCTTGACTAATGAGCAGTTCTTC.

The chain carries TRBV15 and TRBJ2-7, with 8 bases that match TRBD1. Germline CDR1 and CDR2: LNHNV and YYDKDF (reference sequence). The junction had 8 bases not matched to a gene; V was cut back by 3 bases and J by 4 bases. The CDR3 runs 15 residues. This CDR3 is CATSSARTGFYEQYF. The CDR3 coding sequence is TGTGCCACCAGCAGCGCCCGGACAGGGTTTTACGAGCAGTACTTC.

The chain carries TRBV19 and TRBJ1-6; D is ambiguous. This CDR3 is 19 amino acids long. V was trimmed by 5 bases and J by 8 bases, leaving 28 bases between them. CDR1 is LNHDA, CDR2 SQIVND, per germline (reference sequence). CDR3 DNA: TGTGCCAGTAGTCCCCCAACATTTCTGGAGGGCACTCACTATTCACCCCTCCACTTT. It specifies CASSPPTFLEGTHYSPLHF.

This chain connects TRBV7-9 to TRBJ1-2; 8 nucleotides line up with TRBD1. Germline CDR1 SEHNR, CDR2 FQNEAQ (reference sequence). The V gene end was trimmed by 4 bases and the J gene end by 4 bases; junction bases not matched to a gene: 11. The CDR3 has 16 amino acids. Here the CDR3 DNA reads TGTGCCAGCAGCTACCCTCAGGGGGCAGTAGGCTATGGCTACACCTTC. Its protein product is CASSYPQGAVGYGYTF.